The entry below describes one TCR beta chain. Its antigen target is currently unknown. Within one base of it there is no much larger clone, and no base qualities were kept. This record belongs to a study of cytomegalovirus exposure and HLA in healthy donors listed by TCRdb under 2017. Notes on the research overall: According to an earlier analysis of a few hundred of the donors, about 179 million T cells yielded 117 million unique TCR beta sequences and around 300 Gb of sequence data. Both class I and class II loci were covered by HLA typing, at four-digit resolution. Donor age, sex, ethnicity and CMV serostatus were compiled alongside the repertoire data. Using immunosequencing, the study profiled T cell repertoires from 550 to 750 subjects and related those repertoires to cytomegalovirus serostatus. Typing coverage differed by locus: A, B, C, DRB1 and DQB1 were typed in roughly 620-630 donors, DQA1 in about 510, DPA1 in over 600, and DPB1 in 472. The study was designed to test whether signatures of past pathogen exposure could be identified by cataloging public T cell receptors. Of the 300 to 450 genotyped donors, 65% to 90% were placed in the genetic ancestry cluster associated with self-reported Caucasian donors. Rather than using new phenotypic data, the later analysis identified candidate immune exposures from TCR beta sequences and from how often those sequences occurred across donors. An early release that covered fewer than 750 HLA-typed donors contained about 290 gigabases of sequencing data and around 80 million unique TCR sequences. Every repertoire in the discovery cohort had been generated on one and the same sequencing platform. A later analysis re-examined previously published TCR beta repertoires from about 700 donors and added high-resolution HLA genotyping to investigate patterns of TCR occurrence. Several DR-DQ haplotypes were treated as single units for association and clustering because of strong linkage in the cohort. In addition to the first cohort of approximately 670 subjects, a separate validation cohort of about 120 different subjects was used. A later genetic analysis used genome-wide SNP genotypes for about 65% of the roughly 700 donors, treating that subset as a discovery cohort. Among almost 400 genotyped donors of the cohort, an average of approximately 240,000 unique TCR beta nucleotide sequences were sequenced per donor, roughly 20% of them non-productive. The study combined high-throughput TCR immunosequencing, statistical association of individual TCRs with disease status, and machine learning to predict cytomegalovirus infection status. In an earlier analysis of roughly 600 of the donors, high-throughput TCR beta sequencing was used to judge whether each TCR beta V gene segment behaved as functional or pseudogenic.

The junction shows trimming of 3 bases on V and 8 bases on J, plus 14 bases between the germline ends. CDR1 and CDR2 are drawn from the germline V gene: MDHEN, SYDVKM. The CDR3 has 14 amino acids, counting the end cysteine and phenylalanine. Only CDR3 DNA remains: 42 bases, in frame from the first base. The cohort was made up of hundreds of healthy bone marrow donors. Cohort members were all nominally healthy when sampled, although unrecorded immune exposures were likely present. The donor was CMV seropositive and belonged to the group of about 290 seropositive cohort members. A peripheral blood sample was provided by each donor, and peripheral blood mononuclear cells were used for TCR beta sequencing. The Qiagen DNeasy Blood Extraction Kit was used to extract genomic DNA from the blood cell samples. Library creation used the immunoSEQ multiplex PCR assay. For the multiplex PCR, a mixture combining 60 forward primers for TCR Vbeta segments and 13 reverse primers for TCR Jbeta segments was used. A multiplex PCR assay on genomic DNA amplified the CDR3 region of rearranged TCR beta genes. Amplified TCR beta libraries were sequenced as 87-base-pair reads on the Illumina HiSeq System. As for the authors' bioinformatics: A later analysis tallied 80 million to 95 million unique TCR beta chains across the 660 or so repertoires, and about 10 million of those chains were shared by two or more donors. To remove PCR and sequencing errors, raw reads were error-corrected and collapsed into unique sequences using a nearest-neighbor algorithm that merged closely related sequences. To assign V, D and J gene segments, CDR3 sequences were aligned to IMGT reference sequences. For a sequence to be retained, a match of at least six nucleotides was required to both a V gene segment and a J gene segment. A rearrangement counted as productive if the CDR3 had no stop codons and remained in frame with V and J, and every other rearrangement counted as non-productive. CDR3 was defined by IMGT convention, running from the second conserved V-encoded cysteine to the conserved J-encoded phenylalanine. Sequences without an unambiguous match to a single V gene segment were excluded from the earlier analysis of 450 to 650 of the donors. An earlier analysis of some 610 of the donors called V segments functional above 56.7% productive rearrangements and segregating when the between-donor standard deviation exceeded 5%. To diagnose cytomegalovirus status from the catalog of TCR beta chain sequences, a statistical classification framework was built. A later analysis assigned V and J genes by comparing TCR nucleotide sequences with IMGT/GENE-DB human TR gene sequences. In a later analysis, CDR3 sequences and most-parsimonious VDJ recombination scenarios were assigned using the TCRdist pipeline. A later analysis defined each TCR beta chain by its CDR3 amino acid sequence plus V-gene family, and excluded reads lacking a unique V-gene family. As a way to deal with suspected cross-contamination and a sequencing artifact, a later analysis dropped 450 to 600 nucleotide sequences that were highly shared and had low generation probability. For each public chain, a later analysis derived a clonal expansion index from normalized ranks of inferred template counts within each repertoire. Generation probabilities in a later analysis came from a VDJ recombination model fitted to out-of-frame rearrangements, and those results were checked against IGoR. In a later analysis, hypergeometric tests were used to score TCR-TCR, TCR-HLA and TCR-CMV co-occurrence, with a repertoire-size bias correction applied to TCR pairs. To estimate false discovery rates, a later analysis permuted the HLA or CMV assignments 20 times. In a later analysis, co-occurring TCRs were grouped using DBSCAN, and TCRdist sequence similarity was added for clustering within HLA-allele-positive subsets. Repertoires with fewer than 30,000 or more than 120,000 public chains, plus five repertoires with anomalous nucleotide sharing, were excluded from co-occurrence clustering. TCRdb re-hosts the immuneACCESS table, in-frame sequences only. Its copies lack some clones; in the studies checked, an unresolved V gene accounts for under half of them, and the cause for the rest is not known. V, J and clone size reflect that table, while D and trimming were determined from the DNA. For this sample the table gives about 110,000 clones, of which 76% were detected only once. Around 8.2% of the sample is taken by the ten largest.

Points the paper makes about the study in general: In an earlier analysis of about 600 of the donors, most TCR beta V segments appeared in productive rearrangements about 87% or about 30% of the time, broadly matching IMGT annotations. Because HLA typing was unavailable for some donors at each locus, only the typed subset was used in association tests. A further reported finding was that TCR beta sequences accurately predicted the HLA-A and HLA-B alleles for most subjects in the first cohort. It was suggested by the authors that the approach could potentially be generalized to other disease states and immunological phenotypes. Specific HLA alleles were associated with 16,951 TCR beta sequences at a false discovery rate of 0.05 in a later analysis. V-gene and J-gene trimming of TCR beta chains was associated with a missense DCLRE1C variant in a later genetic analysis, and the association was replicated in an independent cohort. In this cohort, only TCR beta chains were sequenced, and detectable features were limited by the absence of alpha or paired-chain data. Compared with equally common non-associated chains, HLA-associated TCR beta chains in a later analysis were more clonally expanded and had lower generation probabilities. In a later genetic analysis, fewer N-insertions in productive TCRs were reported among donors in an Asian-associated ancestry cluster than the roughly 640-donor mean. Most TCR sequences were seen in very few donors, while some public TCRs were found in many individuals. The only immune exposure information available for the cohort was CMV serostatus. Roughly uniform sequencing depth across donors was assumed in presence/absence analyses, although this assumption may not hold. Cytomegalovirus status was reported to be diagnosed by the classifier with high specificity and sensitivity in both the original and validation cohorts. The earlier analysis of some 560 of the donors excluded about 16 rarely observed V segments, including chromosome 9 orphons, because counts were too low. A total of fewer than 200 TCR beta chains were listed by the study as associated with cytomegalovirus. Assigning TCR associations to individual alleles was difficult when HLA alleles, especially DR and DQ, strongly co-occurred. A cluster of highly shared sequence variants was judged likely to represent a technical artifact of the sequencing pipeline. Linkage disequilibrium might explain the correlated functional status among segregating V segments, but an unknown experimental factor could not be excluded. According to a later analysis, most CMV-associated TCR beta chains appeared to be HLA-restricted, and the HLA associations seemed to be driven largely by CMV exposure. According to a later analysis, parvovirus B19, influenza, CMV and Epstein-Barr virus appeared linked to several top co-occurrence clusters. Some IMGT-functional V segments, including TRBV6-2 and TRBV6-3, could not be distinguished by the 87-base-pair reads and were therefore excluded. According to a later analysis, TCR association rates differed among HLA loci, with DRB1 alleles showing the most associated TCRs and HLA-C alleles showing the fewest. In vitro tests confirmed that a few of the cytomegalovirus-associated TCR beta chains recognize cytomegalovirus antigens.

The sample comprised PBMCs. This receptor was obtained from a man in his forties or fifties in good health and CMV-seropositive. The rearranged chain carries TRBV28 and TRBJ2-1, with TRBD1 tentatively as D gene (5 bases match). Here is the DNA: TGTGCCAGCAGTTTTTTTCGAGCAGGGCATGAGCAGTTCTTC. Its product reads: CASSFFRAGHEQFF.